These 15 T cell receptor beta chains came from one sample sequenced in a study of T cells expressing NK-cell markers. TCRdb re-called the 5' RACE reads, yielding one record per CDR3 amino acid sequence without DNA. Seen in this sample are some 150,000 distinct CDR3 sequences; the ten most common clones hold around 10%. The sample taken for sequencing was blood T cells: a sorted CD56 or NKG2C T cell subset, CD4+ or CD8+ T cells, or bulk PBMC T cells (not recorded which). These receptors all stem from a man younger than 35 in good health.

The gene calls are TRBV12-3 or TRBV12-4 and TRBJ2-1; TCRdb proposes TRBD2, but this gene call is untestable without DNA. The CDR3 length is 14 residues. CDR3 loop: CASSLTRGDNEQFF.

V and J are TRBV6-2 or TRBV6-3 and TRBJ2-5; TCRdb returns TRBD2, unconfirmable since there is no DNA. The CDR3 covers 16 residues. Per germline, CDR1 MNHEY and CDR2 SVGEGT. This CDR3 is CASSYSSERLQETQYF.

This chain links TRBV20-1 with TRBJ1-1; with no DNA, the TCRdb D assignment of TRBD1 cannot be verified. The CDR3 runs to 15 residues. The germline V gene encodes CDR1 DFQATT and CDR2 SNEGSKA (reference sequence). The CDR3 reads CSARSVDRGDTEAFF.

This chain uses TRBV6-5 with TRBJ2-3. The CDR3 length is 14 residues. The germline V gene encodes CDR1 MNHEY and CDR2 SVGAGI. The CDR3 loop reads CASSYGSSLGTQYF.

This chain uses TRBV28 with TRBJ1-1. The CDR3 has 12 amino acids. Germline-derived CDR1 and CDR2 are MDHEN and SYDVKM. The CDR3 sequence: CASSFRTAEAFF.

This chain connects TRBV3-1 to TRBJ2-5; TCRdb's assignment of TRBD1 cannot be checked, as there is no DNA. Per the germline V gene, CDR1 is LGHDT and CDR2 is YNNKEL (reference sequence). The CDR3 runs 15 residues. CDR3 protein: CASSHLGQGGETQYF.

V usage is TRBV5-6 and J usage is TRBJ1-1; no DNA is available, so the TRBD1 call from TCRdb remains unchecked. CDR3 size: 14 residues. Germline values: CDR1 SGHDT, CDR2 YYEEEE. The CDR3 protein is CASSLGGRDTEAFF.

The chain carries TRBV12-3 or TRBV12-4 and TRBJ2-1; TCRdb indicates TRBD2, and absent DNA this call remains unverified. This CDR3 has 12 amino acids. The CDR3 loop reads CASSLVRYEQFF.

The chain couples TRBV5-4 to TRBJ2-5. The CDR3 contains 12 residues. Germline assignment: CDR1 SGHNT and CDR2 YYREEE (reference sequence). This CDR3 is CASSKNPETQYF.

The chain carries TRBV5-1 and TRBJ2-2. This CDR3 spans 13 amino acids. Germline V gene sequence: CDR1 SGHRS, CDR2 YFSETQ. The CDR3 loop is CASSSADTGELFF. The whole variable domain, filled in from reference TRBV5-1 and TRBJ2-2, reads KAGVTQTPRYLIKTRGQQVTLSCSPISGHRSVSWYQQTPGQGLQFLFEYFSETQRNKGNFPGRFSGRQFSNSRSEMNVSTLELGDSALYLCASSSADTGELFFGEGSRLTVL.

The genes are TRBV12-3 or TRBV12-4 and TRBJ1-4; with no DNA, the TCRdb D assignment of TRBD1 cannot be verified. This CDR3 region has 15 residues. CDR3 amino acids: CASSPLGGTNEKLFF.

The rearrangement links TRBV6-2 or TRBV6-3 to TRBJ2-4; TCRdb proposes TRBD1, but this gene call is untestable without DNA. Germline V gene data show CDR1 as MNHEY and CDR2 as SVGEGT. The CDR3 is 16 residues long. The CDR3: CASSYRPGQGPNIQYF.

The CDR3: CASSKPGTDPYEQYF. This chain uses TRBV6-1 with TRBJ2-7; TCRdb picks TRBD1, but there is no DNA to check that call. This CDR3 is 15 amino acids long. Germline CDR1 MNHNS, CDR2 SASEGT.

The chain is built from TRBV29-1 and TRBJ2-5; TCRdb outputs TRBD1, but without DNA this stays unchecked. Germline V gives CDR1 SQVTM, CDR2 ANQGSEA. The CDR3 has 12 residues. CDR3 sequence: CSGRQGSETQYF.

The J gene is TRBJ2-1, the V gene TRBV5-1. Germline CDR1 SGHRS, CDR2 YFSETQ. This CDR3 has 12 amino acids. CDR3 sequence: CASSWGVNEQFF.